Described below is a single TCR beta chain sequence and its context. This record belongs to a study of blood T cell repertoires in COVID-19. Sequenced by immunoSEQ multiplex PCR; TCRdb stores in-frame clones only, minus some. The sample holds 170,000 or so clones, around 83% seen once. The CDR3 has 14 residues. Germline V gene data show CDR1 as SGHRS and CDR2 as YFSETQ. The ends lost 1 base at V and 6 bases at J; junction bases unmatched: 5. This sequence was found in a man aged 50 to 59 with active or convalescent COVID-19. The rearrangement joins TRBV5-1 to TRBJ2-3; 7 bases are a match to TRBD1. Source material: peripheral blood. As DNA, the CDR3 is TGCGCCAGCAGCTTGAGGGGGCTTAGGGATACGCAGTATTTT. It yields the protein CASSLRGLRDTQYF.